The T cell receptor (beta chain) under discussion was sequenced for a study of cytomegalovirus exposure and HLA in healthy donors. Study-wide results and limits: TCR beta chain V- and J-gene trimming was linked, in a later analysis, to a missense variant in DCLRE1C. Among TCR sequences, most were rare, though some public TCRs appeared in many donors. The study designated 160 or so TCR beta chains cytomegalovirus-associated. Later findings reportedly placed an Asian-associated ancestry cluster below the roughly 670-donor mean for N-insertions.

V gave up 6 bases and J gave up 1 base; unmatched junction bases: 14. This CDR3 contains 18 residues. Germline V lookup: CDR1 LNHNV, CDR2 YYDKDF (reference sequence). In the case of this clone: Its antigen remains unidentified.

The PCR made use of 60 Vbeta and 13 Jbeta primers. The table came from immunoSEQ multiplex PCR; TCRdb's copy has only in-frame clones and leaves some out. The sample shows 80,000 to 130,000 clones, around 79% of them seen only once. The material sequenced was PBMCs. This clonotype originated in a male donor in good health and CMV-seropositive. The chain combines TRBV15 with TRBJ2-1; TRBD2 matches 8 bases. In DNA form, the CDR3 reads TGTGCCACCAGACTACTTCGGCGGGGGGCCCGATCCTACAATGAGCAGTTCTTC. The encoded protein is CATRLLRRGARSYNEQFF.